This note documents a single T cell receptor (beta chain) sequence. Its antigen is unknown. Germline loops: CDR1 SGHTA, CDR2 FQGNSA. The CDR3 is 16 residues long. The record originates from a study of blood T cells in healthy people across ages. General observations from the study: When set beside aged donors, long-lived donors presented more naive CD4+ cells and higher diversity.

A second PCR, run for roughly 6 to 11 cycles, used a sample-barcoded 5' primer plus a J-beta primer mix. TCRdb fed the 5' RACE reads into MiXCR, producing one record per CDR3 protein. The repertoire holds about 1.8 million distinct CDR3 sequences, with roughly 50% as singletons. This receptor was obtained from a middle-aged woman in good health. Sequenced sample: blood. The chain carries TRBV7-2 and TRBJ2-4; possible D gene TRBD1, 7 bases. The J call may be wrong; the DNA end is better matched by TRBJ2-7. The CDR3 region has the DNA TGTGCCAGCAGCCCGATCGCGGGGACAGAGGGCTACGAGCAGTACTTC. It translates to CASSPIAGTEGYEQYF.